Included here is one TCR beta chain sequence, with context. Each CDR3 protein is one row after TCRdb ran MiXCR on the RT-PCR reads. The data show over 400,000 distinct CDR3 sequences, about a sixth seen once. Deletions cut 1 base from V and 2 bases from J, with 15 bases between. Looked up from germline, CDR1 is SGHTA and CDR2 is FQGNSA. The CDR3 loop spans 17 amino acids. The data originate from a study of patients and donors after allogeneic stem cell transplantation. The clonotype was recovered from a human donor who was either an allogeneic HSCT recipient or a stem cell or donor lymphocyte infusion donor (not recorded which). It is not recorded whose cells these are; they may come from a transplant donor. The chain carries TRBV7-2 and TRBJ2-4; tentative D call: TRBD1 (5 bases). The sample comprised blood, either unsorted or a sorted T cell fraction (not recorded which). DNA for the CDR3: TGTGCCAGCAGCTTAGGGTGGGGCAGGGTGTCCAAAAACATTCAGTACTTC. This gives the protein CASSLGWGRVSKNIQYF.